Each of the 20 T cell receptor beta chains below was sequenced from the same sample in a study of cytomegalovirus exposure and HLA in healthy donors. 13 Jbeta primers and 60 Vbeta primers were used for the PCR. Produced via immunoSEQ multiplex PCR; TCRdb's table is partial and in-frame only. The repertoire consists of 100,000 to 120,000 clones, with more than 70% occurring once and the leading ten covering under 3%. The sequenced sample was PBMCs. These receptors all stem from a woman aged 55-69 years in good health and CMV-seropositive.

The chain is built from TRBV6-6 and TRBJ1-4; D is unresolved. V dropped 5 bases and J dropped 7 bases, with 14 bases sitting between them. Germline V gene data show CDR1 as MNHNY and CDR2 as SVGAGI (reference sequence). The CDR3 contains 14 residues. The CDR3 loop is CASSRQVVSEKLFF. As DNA, the CDR3 is TGTGCCAGCAGTCGTCAGGTCGTAAGTGAAAAACTGTTTTTT.

The chain recombines TRBV7-9 with TRBJ2-7, with 7 bases lining up with TRBD2. This CDR3 region has 16 residues. With 5 bases clipped from V and 4 bases from J, the junction kept 14 bases outside the gene matches. The germline V gene has CDR1 SEHNR and CDR2 FQNEAQ (reference sequence). The CDR3 loop is CASSPQTGRFHYEQYF. DNA of the CDR3: TGTGCCAGCAGCCCACAGACCGGGAGGTTCCATTACGAGCAGTACTTC.

The rearrangement joins TRBV18 to TRBJ1-3; no clear D. Trimming took off 4 bases at V and 1 base at J, with 11 bases between the two ends. From germline, CDR1 is KGHSH and CDR2 LQKENI. This CDR3 contains 15 residues. In nucleotides, the CDR3 is TGTGCCAGCTCACGCTCCCAGGTATCTGGAAACACCATATATTTT. Amino acid sequence: CASSRSQVSGNTIYF.

A remark on this clone: A junction end diverges from the germline sequence, so it may reflect a read error. V and J are TRBV27 and TRBJ2-1, with 11 bases fitting TRBD2. This CDR3 spans 20 amino acids. Germline CDR1 and CDR2: MNHEY and SMNVEV (reference sequence). The CDR3 coding sequence is TGTGCCAGCAGTTTTGTGGCTAGCGGGAGGCCGGCGGGATCCTACAATGGGCAGTTCTTC. As protein: CASSFVASGRPAGSYNGQFF.

This clone was picked up a small number of times. The rearrangement joins TRBV7-9 to TRBJ1-2; D is undetermined. Germline V gene sequence: CDR1 SEHNR, CDR2 FQNEAQ (reference sequence). This CDR3 is built from 13 residues. V lost 4 bases and J 6 bases, leaving 12 bases between the germline ends. The CDR3 DNA is TGTGCCAGCAGCTGGATCGCAGCGGATGGCTACACCTTC. It translates to CASSWIAADGYTF.

The table lists this clone with a few counts. J is TRBJ1-1 and V is TRBV19; D perhaps matches TRBD1 (5 bases). V lost 7 bases and J 7 bases, leaving 19 bases between the germline ends. Per the germline V gene, CDR1 is LNHDA and CDR2 is SQIVND (reference sequence). This CDR3 spans 14 amino acids. CDR3 nucleotides: TGTGCCAGTACGCGAGGCCCGGCAGGGATTGAAGCTTTCTTT. It specifies CASTRGPAGIEAFF.

V gene TRBV5-1 combines with J gene TRBJ2-1, with a tentative D call TRBD2 (5 bases). CDR1 SGHRS and CDR2 YFSETQ come from the germline V gene. Trimming took off 2 bases at V and 7 bases at J, with 16 bases between the two ends. The CDR3 sequence is 15 residues long. The CDR3 loop reads CASSFFGVAVNEQFF. The DNA of the CDR3 is TGCGCCAGCAGCTTCTTCGGGGTCGCGGTGAATGAGCAGTTCTTC.

The CDR3 protein is CASSPRTVYGYTF. Here the CDR3 DNA reads TGTGCCAGCAGCCCGCGGACAGTCTATGGCTACACCTTC. The chain employs TRBV5-4 and TRBJ1-2, with D perhaps TRBD1 (6 bases). CDR1 is SGHNT, CDR2 YYREEE, per germline (reference sequence). V was shortened by 4 bases and J by 4 bases, with 11 bases between the two germline ends. The CDR3 extends over 13 amino acids. Drawing the rest from reference TRBV5-4 and TRBJ1-2, the complete variable domain is ETGVTQSPTHLIKTRGQQVTLRCSSQSGHNTVSWYQQALGQGPQFIFQYYREEENGRGNFPPRFSGLQFPNYSSELNVNALELDDSALYLCASSPRTVYGYTFGSGTRLTVV.

The V and J genes are TRBV19 and TRBJ1-2; no clear D gene. Trimming left V 2 bases short and J 2 bases short, with 9 bases between. Germline assignment: CDR1 LNHDA and CDR2 SQIVND (reference sequence). The CDR3 consists of 14 residues. The CDR3 loop reads CASSIWSQNYGYTF. In DNA form, the CDR3 reads TGTGCCAGTAGTATATGGTCCCAGAACTATGGCTACACCTTC.

This chain uses TRBV5-1 with TRBJ2-1, with 9 bases lining up with TRBD1. Germline V gene sequence: CDR1 SGHRS, CDR2 YFSETQ. Unmatched junction bases numbered 13, after V lost 1 base and J lost 5 bases. This CDR3 spans 18 amino acids. CDR3 DNA: TGCGCCAGCAGCTTGTCTATATCCCCGGGACAGGGAAACAATGAGCAGTTCTTC. The encoded protein is CASSLSISPGQGNNEQFF.

The chain employs TRBV4-1 and TRBJ1-5, with unresolved D. V gave up 0 bases and J gave up 7 bases, with 13 bases separating them. Germline CDR1 reads MGHRA; CDR2 reads YSYEKL. There are 15 residues in the CDR3. The CDR3 is CASSQDGGGGQPQHF. For the CDR3, the DNA is TGCGCCAGCAGCCAAGATGGAGGCGGCGGGCAGCCCCAGCATTTT.

This chain connects TRBV5-4 to TRBJ2-2; TRBD1 matches 8 bases. CDR3 length: 16 amino acids. V was clipped by 4 bases and J by 4 bases; unmatched bases: 9. Germline lookup yields CDR1 SGHNT and CDR2 YYREEE (reference sequence). CDR3 sequence (DNA): TGTGCCAGCAGCGAGGCGGGACAGGTGGTCACCGGGGAGCTGTTTTTT. Its protein is CASSEAGQVVTGELFF.

This chain connects TRBV21-1 to TRBJ2-1; TRBD2, as called in the table, went unchecked against the DNA. TRBV21-1 is described as a pseudogene. The CDR3 runs to 18 residues. CDR3 sequence reads: CASSKSRGAGEVYNEQFF. The CDR3 DNA sequence: TGTGCCAGCAGCAAAAGTCGTGGAGCGGGGGAGGTTTACAATGAGCAGTTCTTC.

The V and J genes are TRBV29-1 and TRBJ1-4; possibly TRBD1 for D (6 bases). Trimming shortened V by 6 bases and J by 1 base, and 15 bases separated the two germline ends. CDR3 size: 15 residues. Germline CDR1 and CDR2: SQVTM and ANQGSEA. In DNA form, the CDR3 reads TGCAGCGTGACCCTTACAGGGCTAACTAATGAAAAACTGTTTTTT. It codes for CSVTLTGLTNEKLFF.

The chain has TRBV27 and TRBJ2-3; D unresolved. CDR1 MNHEY and CDR2 SMNVEV come from the germline V gene (reference sequence). The V end was cut by 6 bases, the J end by 5 bases, with 12 bases between. CDR3 length equals 13 residues. The CDR3 sequence is CASSLRPGDTQYF. The DNA of the CDR3 is TGTGCCAGCAGCTTAAGACCAGGAGATACGCAGTATTTT.

The V gene is TRBV28, the J gene TRBJ2-7; TRBD2 aligns across 10 bases. V was clipped by 6 bases and J by 0 bases; unmatched bases: 5. The CDR3 is 15 residues long. Germline CDR1 and CDR2: MDHEN and SYDVKM. For the CDR3, the DNA is TGTGCCAGCAGGCCCTGGACTAGCGGCTCCTACGAGCAGTACTTC. This encodes CASRPWTSGSYEQYF.

The rearrangement uses TRBV4-1 and TRBJ2-1; TRBD2 matches at 10 bases. Trimming removed 2 bases from V and 4 bases from J; junction bases left unmatched: 5. CDR1 MGHRA and CDR2 YSYEKL come from the germline V gene. CDR3 length: 16 amino acids. The CDR3 coding sequence is TGCGCCAGCAGCCAACCACTAGCGGGACGTTACAATGAGCAGTTCTTC. The encoded protein is CASSQPLAGRYNEQFF.

The chain is built from TRBV19 and TRBJ1-4; D unresolved. CDR3 length: 14 amino acids. Germline CDR1 LNHDA, CDR2 SQIVND (reference sequence). Trimming removed 3 bases at V and 11 bases at J, with 16 bases between. The CDR3 DNA reads as TGTGCCAGTAGTATTGGAGGAACCCGCCCTAAACTGTTTTTT. Translating gives CASSIGGTRPKLFF.

The chain couples TRBV4-2 to TRBJ2-3; D may be TRBD1 (6 bases). Deletions cut 0 bases from V and 4 bases from J, with 8 bases between. This CDR3 region has 14 residues. CDR1 and CDR2 (germline): LGHNA, YNFKEQ. In DNA, the CDR3 is TGTGCCAGCAGCCAAGATACAGGGCCAGATACGCAGTATTTT. Amino acids: CASSQDTGPDTQYF.

This rearrangement joins TRBV29-1 to TRBJ1-2, with unresolved D. The CDR3 runs to 12 residues. V gave up 1 base and J gave up 2 bases, with 5 bases separating them. Germline assignment: CDR1 SQVTM and CDR2 ANQGSEA. DNA of the CDR3: TGCAGCGTTGAAGGCAGAAACTATGGCTACACCTTC. Its translation: CSVEGRNYGYTF.